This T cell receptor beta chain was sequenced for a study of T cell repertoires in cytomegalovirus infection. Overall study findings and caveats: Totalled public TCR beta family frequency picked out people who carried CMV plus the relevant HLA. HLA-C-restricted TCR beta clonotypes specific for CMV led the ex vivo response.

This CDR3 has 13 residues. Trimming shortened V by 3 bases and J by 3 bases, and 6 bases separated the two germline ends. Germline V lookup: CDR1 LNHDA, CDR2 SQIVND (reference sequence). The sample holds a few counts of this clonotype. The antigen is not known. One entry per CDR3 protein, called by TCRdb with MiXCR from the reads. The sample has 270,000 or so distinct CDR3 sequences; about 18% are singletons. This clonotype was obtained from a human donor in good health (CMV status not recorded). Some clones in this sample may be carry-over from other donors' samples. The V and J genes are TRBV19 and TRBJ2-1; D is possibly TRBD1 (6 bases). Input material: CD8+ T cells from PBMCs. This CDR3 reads CASSMDSYNEQFF. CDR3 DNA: TGTGCCAGTAGTATGGACAGCTACAATGAGCAGTTCTTC.